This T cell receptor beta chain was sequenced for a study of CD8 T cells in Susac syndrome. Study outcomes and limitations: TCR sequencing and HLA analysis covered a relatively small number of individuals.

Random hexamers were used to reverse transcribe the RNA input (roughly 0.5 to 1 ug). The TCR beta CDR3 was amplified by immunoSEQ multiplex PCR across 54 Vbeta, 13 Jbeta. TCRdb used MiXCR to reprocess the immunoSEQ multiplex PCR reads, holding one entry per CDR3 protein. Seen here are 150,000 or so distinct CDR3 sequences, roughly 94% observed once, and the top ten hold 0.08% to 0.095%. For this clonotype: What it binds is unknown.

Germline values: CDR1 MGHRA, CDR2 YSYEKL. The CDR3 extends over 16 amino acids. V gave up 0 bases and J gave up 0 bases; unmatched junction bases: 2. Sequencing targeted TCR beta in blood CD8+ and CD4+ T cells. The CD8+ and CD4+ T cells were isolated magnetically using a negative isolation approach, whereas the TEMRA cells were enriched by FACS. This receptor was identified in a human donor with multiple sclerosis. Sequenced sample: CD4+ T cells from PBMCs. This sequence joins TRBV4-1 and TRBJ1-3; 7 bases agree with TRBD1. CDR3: CASSQDSGGSGNTIYF. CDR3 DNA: TGCGCCAGCAGCCAAGATTCAGGGGGCTCTGGAAACACCATATATTTT.